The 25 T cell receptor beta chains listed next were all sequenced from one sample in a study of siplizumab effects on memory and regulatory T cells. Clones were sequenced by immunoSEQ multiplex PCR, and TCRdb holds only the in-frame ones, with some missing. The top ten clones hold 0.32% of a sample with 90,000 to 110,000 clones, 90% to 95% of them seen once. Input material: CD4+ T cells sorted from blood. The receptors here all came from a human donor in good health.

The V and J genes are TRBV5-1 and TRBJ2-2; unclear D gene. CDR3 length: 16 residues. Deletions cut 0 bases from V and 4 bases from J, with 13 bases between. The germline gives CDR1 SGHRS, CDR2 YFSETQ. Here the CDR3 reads CASSLAQASGTGELFF. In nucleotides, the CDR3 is TGCGCCAGCAGCTTGGCCCAGGCCTCTGGCACCGGGGAGCTGTTTTTT. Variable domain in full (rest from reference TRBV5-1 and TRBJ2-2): KAGVTQTPRYLIKTRGQQVTLSCSPISGHRSVSWYQQTPGQGLQFLFEYFSETQRNKGNFPGRFSGRQFSNSRSEMNVSTLELGDSALYLCASSLAQASGTGELFFGEGSRLTVL.

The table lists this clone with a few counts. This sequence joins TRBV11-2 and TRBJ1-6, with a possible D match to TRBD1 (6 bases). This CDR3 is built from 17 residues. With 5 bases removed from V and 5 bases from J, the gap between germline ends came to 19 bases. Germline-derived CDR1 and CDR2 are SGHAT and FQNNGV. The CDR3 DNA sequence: TGTGCCAGCAGCCCATTCCGGAACAGGGCGGATAATTCACCCCTCCACTTT. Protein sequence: CASSPFRNRADNSPLHF.

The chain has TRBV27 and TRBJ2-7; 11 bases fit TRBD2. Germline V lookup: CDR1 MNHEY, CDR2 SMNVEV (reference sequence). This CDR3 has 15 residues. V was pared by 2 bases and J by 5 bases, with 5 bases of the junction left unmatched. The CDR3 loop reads CASSLTSGSRDEQYF. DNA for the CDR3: TGTGCCAGCAGTTTAACTAGCGGGAGTCGGGACGAGCAGTACTTC.

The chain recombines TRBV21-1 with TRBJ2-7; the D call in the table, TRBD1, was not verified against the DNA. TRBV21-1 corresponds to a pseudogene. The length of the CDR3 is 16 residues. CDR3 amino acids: CASSKAPGKLSYEQYF. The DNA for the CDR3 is TGTGCCAGCAGCAAAGCTCCAGGGAAACTCTCCTACGAGCAGTACTTC.

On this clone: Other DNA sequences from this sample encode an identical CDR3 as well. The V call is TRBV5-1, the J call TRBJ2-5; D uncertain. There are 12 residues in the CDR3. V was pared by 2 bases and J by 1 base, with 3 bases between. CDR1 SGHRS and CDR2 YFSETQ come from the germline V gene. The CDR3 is CASSLGQETQYF. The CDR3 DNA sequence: TGCGCCAGCAGCTTAGGCCAAGAGACCCAGTACTTC.

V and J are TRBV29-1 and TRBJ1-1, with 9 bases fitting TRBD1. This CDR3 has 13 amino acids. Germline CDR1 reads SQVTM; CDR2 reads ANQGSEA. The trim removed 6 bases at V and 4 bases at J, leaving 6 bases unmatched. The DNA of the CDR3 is TGCAGCGTCCGACAGGGGGGATCCACTGAAGCTTTCTTT. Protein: CSVRQGGSTEAFF. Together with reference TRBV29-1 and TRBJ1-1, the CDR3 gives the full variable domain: SAVISQKPSRDICQRGTSLTIQCQVDSQVTMMFWYRQQPGQSLTLIATANQGSEATYESGFVIDKFPISRPNLTFSTLTVSNMSPEDSSIYLCSVRQGGSTEAFFGQGTRLTVV.

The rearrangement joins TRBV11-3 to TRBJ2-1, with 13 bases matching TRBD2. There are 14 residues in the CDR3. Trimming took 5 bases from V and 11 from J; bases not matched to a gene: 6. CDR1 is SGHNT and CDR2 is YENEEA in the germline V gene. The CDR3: CASSPRGLAGKQFF. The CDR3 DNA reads TGTGCCAGCAGCCCCCGGGGACTAGCGGGGAAGCAGTTCTTC.

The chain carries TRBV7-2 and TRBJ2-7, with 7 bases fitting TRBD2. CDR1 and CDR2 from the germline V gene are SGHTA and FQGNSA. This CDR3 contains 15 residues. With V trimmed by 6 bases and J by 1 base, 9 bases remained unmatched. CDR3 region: CASRPIRGGSYEQYF. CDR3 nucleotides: TGTGCCAGCAGACCTATTCGGGGAGGGTCCTACGAGCAGTACTTC.

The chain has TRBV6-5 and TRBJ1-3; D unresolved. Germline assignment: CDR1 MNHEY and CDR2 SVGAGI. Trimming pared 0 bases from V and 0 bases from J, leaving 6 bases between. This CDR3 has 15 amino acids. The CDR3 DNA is TGTGCCAGCAGTTACTCGAGTAACTCTGGAAACACCATATATTTT. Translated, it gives CASSYSSNSGNTIYF.

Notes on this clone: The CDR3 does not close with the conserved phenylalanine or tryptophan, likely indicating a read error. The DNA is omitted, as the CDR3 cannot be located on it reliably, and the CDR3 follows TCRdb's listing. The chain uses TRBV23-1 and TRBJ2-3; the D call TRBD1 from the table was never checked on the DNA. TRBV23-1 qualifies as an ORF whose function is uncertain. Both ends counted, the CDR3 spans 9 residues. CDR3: CASSQAGDC.

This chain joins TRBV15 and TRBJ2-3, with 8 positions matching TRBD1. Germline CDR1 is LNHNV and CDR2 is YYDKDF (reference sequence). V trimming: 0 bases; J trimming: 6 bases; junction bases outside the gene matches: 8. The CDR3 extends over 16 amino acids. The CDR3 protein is CATSRDLQGATDTQYF. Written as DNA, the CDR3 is TGTGCCACCAGCAGAGATCTGCAGGGGGCCACCGATACGCAGTATTTT.

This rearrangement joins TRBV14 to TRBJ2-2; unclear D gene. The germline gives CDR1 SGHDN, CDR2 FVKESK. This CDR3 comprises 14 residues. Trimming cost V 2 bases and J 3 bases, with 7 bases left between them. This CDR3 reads CASSQRTHTGELFF. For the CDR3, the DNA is TGTGCCAGCAGCCAAAGGACCCACACCGGGGAGCTGTTTTTT.

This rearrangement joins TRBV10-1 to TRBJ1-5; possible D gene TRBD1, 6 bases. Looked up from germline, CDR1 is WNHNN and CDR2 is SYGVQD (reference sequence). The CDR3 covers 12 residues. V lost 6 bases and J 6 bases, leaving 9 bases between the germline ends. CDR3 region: CASSRGSQPQHF. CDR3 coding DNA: TGCGCCAGCAGCAGGGGAAGTCAGCCCCAGCATTTT.

The CDR3 DNA sequence: TGTGCCAGCAGCACCCCCGGGGCTGGAAACACCATATATTTT. It translates to CASSTPGAGNTIYF. The chain couples TRBV7-9 to TRBJ1-3; D uncertain. V lost 5 bases and J lost 2, with 10 bases in between. This CDR3 contains 14 residues. Looked up from germline, CDR1 is SEHNR and CDR2 is FQNEAQ (reference sequence).

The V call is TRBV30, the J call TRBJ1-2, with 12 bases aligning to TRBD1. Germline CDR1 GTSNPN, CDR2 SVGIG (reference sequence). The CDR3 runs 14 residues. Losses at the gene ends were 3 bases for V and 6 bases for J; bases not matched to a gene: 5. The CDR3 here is CAWRAGTGGHGYTF. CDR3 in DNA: TGTGCCTGGAGAGCCGGGACAGGGGGCCATGGCTACACCTTC.

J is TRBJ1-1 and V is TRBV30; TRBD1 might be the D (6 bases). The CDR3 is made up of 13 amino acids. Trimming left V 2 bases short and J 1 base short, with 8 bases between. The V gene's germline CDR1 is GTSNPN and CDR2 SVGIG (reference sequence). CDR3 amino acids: CAWSKGQNTEAFF. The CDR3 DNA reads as TGTGCCTGGAGTAAGGGACAGAACACTGAAGCTTTCTTT.

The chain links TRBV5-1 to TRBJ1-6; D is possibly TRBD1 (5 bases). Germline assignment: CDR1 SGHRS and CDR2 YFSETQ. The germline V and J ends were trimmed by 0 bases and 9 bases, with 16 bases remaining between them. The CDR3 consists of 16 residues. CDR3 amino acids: CASSLAPAGLVSPLHF. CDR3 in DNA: TGCGCCAGCAGCTTGGCCCCGGCAGGGTTGGTTTCACCCCTCCACTTT.

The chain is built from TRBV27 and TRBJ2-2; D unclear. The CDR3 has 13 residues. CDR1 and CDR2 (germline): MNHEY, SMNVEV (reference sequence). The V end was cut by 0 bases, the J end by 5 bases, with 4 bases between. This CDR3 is CASSLSGTGELFF. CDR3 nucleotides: TGTGCCAGCAGTTTATCCGGGACCGGGGAGCTGTTTTTT.

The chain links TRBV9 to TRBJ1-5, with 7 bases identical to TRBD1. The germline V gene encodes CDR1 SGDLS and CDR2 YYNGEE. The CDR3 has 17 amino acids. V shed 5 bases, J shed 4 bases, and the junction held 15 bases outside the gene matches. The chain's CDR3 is CASRYRGFPRSNQPQHF. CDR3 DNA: TGTGCCAGCAGGTACAGGGGTTTTCCTCGAAGTAATCAGCCCCAGCATTTT.

The DNA for the CDR3 is TGTGCCAGCAGTTTAAACGGGGGGGCAGTGTACGAGCAGTACTTC. Residues: CASSLNGGAVYEQYF. V and J are TRBV27 and TRBJ2-7, with 8 bases identical to TRBD2. Unmatched junction bases numbered 7, after V lost 2 bases and J lost 4 bases. Per germline, CDR1 MNHEY and CDR2 SMNVEV (reference sequence). The CDR3 consists of 15 residues.

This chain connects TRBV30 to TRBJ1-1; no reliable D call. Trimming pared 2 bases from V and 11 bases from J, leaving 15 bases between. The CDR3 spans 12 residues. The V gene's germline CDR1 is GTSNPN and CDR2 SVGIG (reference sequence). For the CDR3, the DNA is TGTGCCTGGAGTATCCCCCGGCGGGAGGCTTTCTTT. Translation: CAWSIPRREAFF.

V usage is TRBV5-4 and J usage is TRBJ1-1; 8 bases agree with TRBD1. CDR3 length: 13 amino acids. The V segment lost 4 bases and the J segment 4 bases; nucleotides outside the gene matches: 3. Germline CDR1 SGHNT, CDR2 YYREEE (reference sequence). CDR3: CASSTTGATEAFF. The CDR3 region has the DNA TGTGCCAGCAGCACGACAGGGGCCACTGAAGCTTTCTTT.

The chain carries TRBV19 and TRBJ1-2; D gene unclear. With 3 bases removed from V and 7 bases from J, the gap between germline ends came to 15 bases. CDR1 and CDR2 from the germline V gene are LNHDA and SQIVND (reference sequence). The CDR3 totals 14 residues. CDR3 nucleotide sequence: TGTGCCAGTAGTATTCCAGCGCGGCTCTCTGGCTACACCTTC. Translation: CASSIPARLSGYTF. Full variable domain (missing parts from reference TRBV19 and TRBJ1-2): DGGITQSPKYLFRKEGQNVTLSCEQNLNHDAMYWYRQDPGQGLRLIYYSQIVNDFQKGDIAEGYSVSREKKESFPLTVTSAQKNPTAFYLCASSIPARLSGYTFGSGTRLTVV.

DNA of the CDR3: TGTGCCAGCAGCCCCACGACAGGGGCGATAGATACGCAGTATTTT. This encodes CASSPTTGAIDTQYF. This chain uses TRBV27 with TRBJ2-3, with 8 bases that match TRBD1. The junction had 10 bases not matched to a gene; V was cut back by 6 bases and J by 5 bases. The CDR3 spans 15 residues. The V gene's germline CDR1 is MNHEY and CDR2 SMNVEV (reference sequence).

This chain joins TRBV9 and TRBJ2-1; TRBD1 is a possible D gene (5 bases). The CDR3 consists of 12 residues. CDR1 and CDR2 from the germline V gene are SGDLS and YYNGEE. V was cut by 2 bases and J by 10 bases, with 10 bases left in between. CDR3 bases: TGTGCCAGCAGCGTTCAGGGCGTCGAGCAGTTCTTC. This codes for CASSVQGVEQFF.